The next 22 T cell receptor beta chains were all read from a single sample in a study of OX40 agonist ivuxolimab in advanced cancers. Sequencing was performed with immunoSEQ multiplex PCR; in TCRdb, only in-frame clones are kept and a portion is missing. The table lists approximately 64,000 clones, 83% of them singletons, with approximately 0.64% in the top ten. The sample consisted of CD4+ or CD8+ T cells sorted from blood, taken in a trial of the OX40 agonist ivuxolimab. The receptors come from an adult with an advanced solid tumor such as melanoma, head and neck, liver or kidney cancer.

This rearrangement joins TRBV5-4 to TRBJ1-2; no firm D call. V was trimmed by 2 bases and J by 3 bases, leaving 11 bases between them. The CDR3 is 14 residues long. The germline V gene has CDR1 SGHNT and CDR2 YYREEE (reference sequence). CDR3 nucleotides: TGTGCCAGCAGCTTATTAGTAGGTGACTATGGCTACACCTTC. Translating gives CASSLLVGDYGYTF.

The gene calls are TRBV5-4 and TRBJ2-3; D not resolved. CDR3 length: 16 amino acids. The germline V gene has CDR1 SGHNT and CDR2 YYREEE (reference sequence). V shed 1 base and J shed 0 bases, with 12 bases lying between them. The CDR3 sequence: CASSLNVQPSTDTQYF. The CDR3, as DNA: TGTGCCAGCAGCTTGAATGTTCAGCCGAGCACAGATACGCAGTATTTT.

This rearrangement joins TRBV11-2 to TRBJ1-3; maybe TRBD1 (6 bases). Trimming removed 5 bases at V and 2 bases at J, with 19 bases between. The CDR3 is 17 residues long. CDR1 and CDR2 from the germline V gene are SGHAT and FQNNGV. For the CDR3, the DNA is TGTGCCAGCAGCATTACCATTACAGGGTCGACTGGAAACACCATATATTTT. Translation gives CASSITITGSTGNTIYF.

The chain combines TRBV2 with TRBJ1-3, with D uncertain. Germline CDR1 and CDR2: SNHLY and FYNNEI. The CDR3 is made up of 13 amino acids. With 4 bases removed from V and 2 bases from J, the gap between germline ends came to 6 bases. In DNA form, the CDR3 reads TGTGCCAGCAGTGCGGGTCCTGGAAACACCATATATTTT. It is translated as CASSAGPGNTIYF.

This sequence joins TRBV5-1 and TRBJ1-2; the D is unclear. Deletions cut 3 bases from V and 2 bases from J, with 17 bases between. CDR3 length equals 16 residues. Germline CDR1 is SGHRS and CDR2 is YFSETQ. In DNA, the CDR3 is TGCGCCAGCAGCTCGGGCCGGGTCGAGGGAAACTATGGCTACACCTTC. This sequence encodes CASSSGRVEGNYGYTF.

This chain uses TRBV6-6 with TRBJ1-3, with D possibly matching TRBD1 (5 bases). The germline V gene encodes CDR1 MNHNY and CDR2 SVGAGI (reference sequence). Trimming removed 8 bases at V and 0 bases at J, with 11 bases between. The CDR3 runs 14 residues. The CDR3 sequence is CASGGTSSGNTIYF. CDR3 sequence (DNA): TGTGCCAGCGGGGGAACCAGCTCTGGAAACACCATATATTTT.

The chain employs TRBV29-1 and TRBJ1-6; D unclear. This CDR3 is built from 14 residues. Germline V gene data show CDR1 as SQVTM and CDR2 as ANQGSEA. CDR3 loop: CRLRAPRDNSPLHF. The CDR3 nucleotides read TGCAGACTAAGGGCCCCCAGAGATAATTCACCCCTCCACTTT.

The chain joins TRBV7-9 to TRBJ2-7, with D possibly TRBD2 on 6 matching bases. This CDR3 region has 17 residues. CDR1 is SEHNR and CDR2 is FQNEAQ in the germline V gene (reference sequence). V was clipped by 5 bases and J by 1 base, with 21 bases between them. DNA of the CDR3: TGTGCCAGCAGCCCTCCCCTGGGCCTGGCGGGATCCTACGAGCAGTACTTC. It translates to CASSPPLGLAGSYEQYF.

V usage is TRBV5-1 and J usage is TRBJ2-1, with TRBD2 matching 10 bases. Per germline, CDR1 SGHRS and CDR2 YFSETQ. This CDR3 comprises 15 residues. The J segment lost 7 bases and the V segment lost 0 bases, leaving 4 bases of the junction unmatched. CDR3 nucleotide sequence: TGCGCCAGCAGCTTGGCTAGCGGGAGCTGGAATGAGCAGTTCTTC. Residues: CASSLASGSWNEQFF.

The rearrangement uses TRBV29-1 and TRBJ2-5; no clear D gene. V lost 8 bases, J lost 4 bases, and 11 bases lay in between. The germline V gene has CDR1 SQVTM and CDR2 ANQGSEA. The CDR3 consists of 11 residues. DNA of the CDR3: TGCAGCTTGAGGTCGGGAGAGACCCAGTACTTC. Its protein product is CSLRSGETQYF. Variable domain in full (rest from reference TRBV29-1 and TRBJ2-5): SAVISQKPSRDICQRGTSLTIQCQVDSQVTMMFWYRQQPGQSLTLIATANQGSEATYESGFVIDKFPISRPNLTFSTLTVSNMSPEDSSIYLCSLRSGETQYFGPGTRLLVL.

Only a few counts were recorded for this clone. Other DNA sequences in this specimen translate into the identical CDR3. The chain is built from TRBV2 and TRBJ2-3, with unresolved D. This CDR3 contains 12 residues. Germline V gives CDR1 SNHLY, CDR2 FYNNEI. The ends were cut back, 6 bases at V and 0 bases at J, with 4 bases in the middle. The CDR3 DNA sequence: TGTGCCAGCAGGAGGAGCACAGATACGCAGTATTTT. This gives the protein CASRRSTDTQYF.

This chain connects TRBV29-1 to TRBJ2-1; tentatively, D is TRBD1 or TRBD2 (5 bases each). Germline V gene data show CDR1 as SQVTM and CDR2 as ANQGSEA. Trimming stripped 3 bases from V and 0 bases from J, with 12 bases between. This CDR3 is 15 amino acids long. CDR3 in amino acids: CSVDGAGSSYNEQFF. The CDR3 coding sequence is TGCAGCGTTGATGGGGCTGGGAGCTCCTACAATGAGCAGTTCTTC.

V gene TRBV27 combines with J gene TRBJ2-2, with 7 bases aligning to TRBD1. Germline V lookup: CDR1 MNHEY, CDR2 SMNVEV (reference sequence). J gave up 6 bases and V 10 bases, and 11 bases lay outside the gene matches. CDR3 length: 14 amino acids. The CDR3 is CATRITQGAGELFF. CDR3 in DNA: TGTGCCACCCGCATTACGCAGGGGGCCGGGGAGCTGTTTTTT.

This clone was counted between two and nine times. The chain couples TRBV7-9 to TRBJ2-7; D perhaps matches TRBD1 (5 bases). V dropped 1 base and J dropped 5 bases, with 9 bases sitting between them. The germline V gene encodes CDR1 SEHNR and CDR2 FQNEAQ (reference sequence). This CDR3 spans 13 amino acids. The DNA of the CDR3 is TGTGCCAGCAGCTTAGACAGGATTCACGAGCAGTACTTC. This gives the protein CASSLDRIHEQYF. The full variable domain, in which reference TRBV7-9 and TRBJ2-7 provide the parts outside the CDR3, is DTGVSQNPRHKITKRGQNVTFRCDPISEHNRLYWYRQTLGQGPEFLTYFQNEAQLEKSRLLSDRFSAERPKGSFSTLEIQRTEQGDSAMYLCASSLDRIHEQYFGPGTRLTVT.

This clone was seen once. The V gene is TRBV11-2, the J gene TRBJ2-7; TRBD2 agrees at 11 bases. In germline, CDR1 is SGHAT, CDR2 FQNNGV. CDR3 size: 15 residues. The junction had 5 bases not matched to a gene; V was cut back by 5 bases and J by 2 bases. This CDR3 is CASSTRLAGPYEQYF. The CDR3 DNA follows: TGTGCCAGCAGCACCCGACTAGCGGGACCCTACGAGCAGTACTTC.

The chain combines TRBV6-5 with TRBJ1-4, with D possibly matching TRBD1 (6 bases). CDR1 is MNHEY and CDR2 is SVGAGI in the germline V gene. V lost 5 bases to trimming and J lost 4 bases, with 11 bases between them. CDR3 size: 14 residues. The CDR3 region is CASSTDRFNEKLFF. The CDR3 DNA reads TGTGCCAGCAGTACGGACAGATTTAATGAAAAACTGTTTTTT.

This chain connects TRBV14 to TRBJ1-1; D unclear. V lost 2 bases, J lost 0 bases, and 7 bases lay in between. CDR3 length: 14 amino acids. Germline V lookup: CDR1 SGHDN, CDR2 FVKESK. CDR3 protein: CASSQPPVNTEAFF. CDR3 coding DNA: TGTGCCAGCAGCCAACCTCCGGTGAACACTGAAGCTTTCTTT.

The chain uses TRBV7-2 and TRBJ1-1; D perhaps matches TRBD1 (5 bases). This CDR3 comprises 15 residues. Germline V lookup: CDR1 SGHTA, CDR2 FQGNSA. V gave up 5 bases and J gave up 0 bases, with 13 bases separating them. Here the CDR3 reads CASSPRGEMNTEAFF. The CDR3 region has the DNA TGTGCCAGCAGCCCCCGAGGGGAGATGAACACTGAAGCTTTCTTT.

V gene TRBV7-6 combines with J gene TRBJ1-5; D gene uncertain. Deletions cut 6 bases from V and 3 bases from J, with 9 bases between. This CDR3 contains 13 residues. Germline V gene data show CDR1 as SGHVS and CDR2 as FNYEAQ. CDR3: CASRAGSNQPQHF. CDR3 DNA sequence: TGTGCCAGCAGAGCCGGGTCCAATCAGCCCCAGCATTTT. The variable domain in full, with the rest retrieved from reference TRBV7-6 and TRBJ1-5, is GAGVSQSPRYKVTKRGQDVALRCDPISGHVSLYWYRQALGQGPEFLTYFNYEAQQDKSGLPNDRFSAERPEGSISTLTIQRTEQRDSAMYRCASRAGSNQPQHFGDGTRLSIL.

The chain couples TRBV5-1 to TRBJ2-1; 11 bases map to TRBD2. Trimming took 2 bases from V and 5 from J; bases not matched to a gene: 0. CDR3 length: 14 amino acids. Germline V gene lookup returns CDR1 SGHRS and CDR2 YFSETQ. CDR3 nucleotides: TGCGCCAGCAGCTTTAGCGGGAGGGACAATGAGCAGTTCTTC. This codes for CASSFSGRDNEQFF.

V is TRBV29-1 and J is TRBJ1-2; D perhaps matches TRBD1 (5 bases). The ends were cut back, 4 bases at V and 2 bases at J, with 8 bases in the middle. CDR3 length equals 12 residues. Germline V gene data show CDR1 as SQVTM and CDR2 as ANQGSEA. The CDR3 reads CSVVGANYGYTF. Written as DNA, the CDR3 is TGCAGCGTTGTAGGGGCAAACTATGGCTACACCTTC. The full variable domain, completed using reference TRBV29-1 and TRBJ1-2, is SAVISQKPSRDICQRGTSLTIQCQVDSQVTMMFWYRQQPGQSLTLIATANQGSEATYESGFVIDKFPISRPNLTFSTLTVSNMSPEDSSIYLCSVVGANYGYTFGSGTRLTVV.

The rearrangement links TRBV7-8 to TRBJ1-1; unclear D gene. V lost 4 bases and J lost 3, with 15 bases in between. The germline gives CDR1 SGHVS, CDR2 FQNEAQ. CDR3 size: 15 residues. The CDR3 DNA reads as TGTGCCAGCAGCTCCCGCCTTGGAAGGGACACTGAAGCTTTCTTT. Protein: CASSSRLGRDTEAFF.